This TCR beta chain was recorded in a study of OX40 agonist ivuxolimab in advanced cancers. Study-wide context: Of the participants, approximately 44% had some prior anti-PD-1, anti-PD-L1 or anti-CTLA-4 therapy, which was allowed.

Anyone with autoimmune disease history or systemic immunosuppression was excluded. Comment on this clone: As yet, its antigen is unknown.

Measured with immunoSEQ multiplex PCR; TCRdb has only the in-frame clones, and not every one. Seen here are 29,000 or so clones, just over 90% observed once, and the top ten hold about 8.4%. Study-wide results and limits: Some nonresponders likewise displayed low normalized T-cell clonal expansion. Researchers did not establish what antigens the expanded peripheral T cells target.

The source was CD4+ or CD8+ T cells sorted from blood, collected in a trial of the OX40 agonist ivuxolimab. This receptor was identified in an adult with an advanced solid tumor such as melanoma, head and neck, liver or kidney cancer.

The DNA for the CDR3 is TGCGCCAGCAGCCAAGTGGCTGCGGGGGGATGGAAGGACAATGAGCAGTTCTTC. This encodes CASSQVAAGGWKDNEQFF. J is TRBJ2-1 and V is TRBV4-1, with 8 positions matching TRBD2. With 1 base clipped from V and 5 bases from J, the junction kept 13 bases outside the gene matches. CDR1 and CDR2 from the germline V gene are MGHRA and YSYEKL. The CDR3 totals 18 residues.